The 4 T cell receptor beta chains below were found in one sample sequenced in a study of shared clonotypes between healthy human individuals. Sequenced by immunoSEQ multiplex PCR; TCRdb stores in-frame clones only, minus some. There are 2 million to 2.5 million clones in the sample; 95% occur only once, and approximately 0.13% lies in the top ten. Sequenced sample: naive CD4+ T cells sorted from blood. Documented subset: CD45RA+ positively selected. The source of these receptors is a man aged 18 to 30 in good health.

The chain employs TRBV7-8 and TRBJ2-6; perhaps D is TRBD1 or TRBD2 (5 bases each). Germline V gene sequence: CDR1 SGHVS, CDR2 FQNEAQ. The CDR3 runs to 19 residues. The V and J ends lost 3 bases and 1 base respectively, with 19 bases between them. For the CDR3, the DNA is TGTGCCAGCAGCTTTGTTTTCGAGGGGTTTAATTCTGGGGCCAACGTCCTGACTTTC. Translated: CASSFVFEGFNSGANVLTF.

J is TRBJ1-2 and V is TRBV7-8, with D possibly matching TRBD1 (5 bases). CDR1 and CDR2 from the germline V gene are SGHVS and FQNEAQ. V was pared by 5 bases and J by 8 bases, with 21 bases between. The CDR3 extends over 15 amino acids. In DNA, the CDR3 is TGTGCCAGCAGCAATGCCCCAGGGACCACTCAAGGCTACACCTTC. Translation: CASSNAPGTTQGYTF. Looking up the rest from reference TRBV7-8 and TRBJ1-2 gives the full variable domain: GAGVSQSPRYKVAKRGQDVALRCDPISGHVSLFWYQQALGQGPEFLTYFQNEAQLDKSGLPSDRFFAERPEGSVSTLKIQRTQQEDSAVYLCASSNAPGTTQGYTFGSGTRLTVV.

The chain recombines TRBV19 with TRBJ2-7; a weak D match, TRBD1 (5 bases). Germline V CDR1 and CDR2: LNHDA, SQIVND (reference sequence). V was clipped by 3 bases and J by 6 bases, with 18 bases between them. The CDR3 is 15 amino acids. The CDR3 spells CASSMGSQVWAEQYF. In nucleotides, the CDR3 is TGTGCCAGTAGTATGGGGTCACAGGTGTGGGCCGAGCAGTACTTC.

The J gene is TRBJ1-1, the V gene TRBV28; unclear D gene. Germline V gene sequence: CDR1 MDHEN, CDR2 SYDVKM. V lost 6 bases to trimming and J lost 0 bases, with 8 bases between them. CDR3 size: 13 residues. The CDR3 protein is CASSPEVNTEAFF. The CDR3 DNA reads TGTGCCAGCAGCCCTGAGGTGAACACTGAAGCTTTCTTT. Based on the CDR3 plus reference TRBV28 and TRBJ1-1, the full variable domain is DVKVTQSSRYLVKRTGEKVFLECVQDMDHENMFWYRQDPGLGLRLIYFSYDVKMKEKGDIPEGYSVSREKKERFSLILESASTNQTSMYLCASSPEVNTEAFFGQGTRLTVV.